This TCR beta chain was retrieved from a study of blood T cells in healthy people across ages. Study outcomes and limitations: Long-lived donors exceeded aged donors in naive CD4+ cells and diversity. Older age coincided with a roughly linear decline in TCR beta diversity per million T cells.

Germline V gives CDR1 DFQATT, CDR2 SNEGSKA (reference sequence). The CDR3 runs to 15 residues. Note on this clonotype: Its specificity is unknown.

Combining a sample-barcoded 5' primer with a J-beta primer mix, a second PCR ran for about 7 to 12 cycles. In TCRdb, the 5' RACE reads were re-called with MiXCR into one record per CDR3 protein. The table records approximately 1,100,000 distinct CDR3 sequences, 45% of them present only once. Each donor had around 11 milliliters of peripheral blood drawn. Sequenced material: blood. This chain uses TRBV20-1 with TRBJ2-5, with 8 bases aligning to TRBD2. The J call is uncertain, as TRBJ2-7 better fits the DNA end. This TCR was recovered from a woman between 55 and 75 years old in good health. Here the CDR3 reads CSARVSAGGSGEQYF. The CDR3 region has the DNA TGCAGTGCTAGAGTGTCTGCGGGGGGTAGCGGCGAGCAGTACTTC.